Listed below are T cell receptor beta chains from one sample, sequenced in a study of blood T cell repertoires in COVID-19. Sequencing was performed with immunoSEQ multiplex PCR; in TCRdb, only in-frame clones are kept and a portion is missing. The sample contains 130,000 to 150,000 clones, about 84% of which appear only once. Sequenced material: peripheral blood. Receptor source: an elderly woman in a cohort sampled during active or convalescent COVID-19. The CDR3 runs from the conserved cysteine through the conserved F or W. Each record gives: CDR3 DNA, CDR3 protein, J gene, D gene, V gene, clone size. A D gene is named only where the DNA matches it firmly. Some rows mark clone size as missing; the rest say once, few, many or name a class of expanded clone.

TGTGCCAGCAGTCCCCCAGGGGGCGGTTATGGCTACACCTTC CASSPPGGGYGYTF TRBJ1-2 TRBD1 TRBV28 -
TGTGCCAGCAGCCAGGAACTAGTCTCCTACGAGCAGTACTTC CASSQELVSYEQYF TRBJ2-7 - TRBV4-2 -
TGTGCCAGCAGACGAGGAGCGGGGGGGCCGGAGACCCAGTACTTC CASRRGAGGPETQYF TRBJ2-5 TRBD2 TRBV6-6 -
TGCAGCGTTACCCACAGGGGCACTGAAGCTTTCTTT CSVTHRGTEAFF TRBJ1-1 TRBD1 TRBV29-1 -
TGCGCCAGCAGCTCCGGACACCTAACAACTAATGAAAAACTGTTTTTT CASSSGHLTTNEKLFF TRBJ1-4 - TRBV5-1 -
TGCGCCAGCAGTGACGCAGGGCGCTATGGCTACACCTTC CASSDAGRYGYTF TRBJ1-2 - TRBV10-2 -
TGTGCCAGCAGCCTCACTAGCGGGGTAGCATATAACACCGGGGAGCTGTTTTTT CASSLTSGVAYNTGELFF TRBJ2-2 TRBD2 TRBV7-6 once
TGTGCCAGCCTCAGACCGGGGGGTGAGCAGTACTTC CASLRPGGEQYF TRBJ2-7 TRBD2 TRBV6-5 -
TGCGCCAGCAGCTTACAGGGGGAAGGAGTAGGGCCCCAGCATTTT CASSLQGEGVGPQHF TRBJ1-5 TRBD1 TRBV5-1 -
TGCGCCAGCAGCTTGTCACGGAGTAGCTCCTACAATGAGCAGTTCTTC CASSLSRSSSYNEQFF TRBJ2-1 - TRBV5-1 -
TGTGCCAGCAGCCCCTGGGGAGGGGTTGAAGGCTACACCTTC CASSPWGGVEGYTF TRBJ1-2 - TRBV3-1/TRBV3-2 -
TGCGCCAGCAGCCCTGACCCTTCGCGGGGTCAGCCCCAGCATTTT CASSPDPSRGQPQHF TRBJ1-5 - TRBV5-1 -
TGTGCCAGTAGTATAGGGCGGGGGGGCAACAATGAGCAGTTCTTC CASSIGRGGNNEQFF TRBJ2-1 TRBD2 TRBV19 -
TGTGCCAGCAGTTTACGAGAGACCCAGTACTTC CASSLRETQYF TRBJ2-5 - TRBV28 once
TGTGCCAGCAGCACAGGGAGTCGCTATGGCTACACCTTC CASSTGSRYGYTF TRBJ1-2 - TRBV6-6 -
TGTGCCAGCTCACCTGGGGGGGCCTCCTACAATGAGCAGTTCTTC CASSPGGASYNEQFF TRBJ2-1 - TRBV18 -
TGTGCCAGCAGCTTTTTCCAGGCAGTCTTTAACTATGGCTACACCTTC CASSFFQAVFNYGYTF TRBJ1-2 - TRBV5-6 -
TGTGCCAGCAGCTTAGCGGGCCTAGCCACCACAGATACGCAGTATTTT CASSLAGLATTDTQYF TRBJ2-3 - TRBV7-2 -
TGTGCCAGCAGTGAACTCCACTCAAAGTATGGCTACACCTTC CASSELHSKYGYTF TRBJ1-2 - TRBV2 -
TGTGCCAGCAGCCCCCTAGACTTCCACGTACAAGAGACCCAGTACTTC CASSPLDFHVQETQYF TRBJ2-5 - TRBV14 -
TGTGCCAGCTCACCTCTCAGGACAGGGAGAGGGGAGACCCAGTACTTC CASSPLRTGRGETQYF TRBJ2-5 TRBD1 TRBV18 -
TGTGCCAGTACCCGACAGGGGCCACCCTATGGCTACACCTTC CASTRQGPPYGYTF TRBJ1-2 TRBD1 TRBV19 -
TGCGCCAGCAGACCCGGGACAGGGTTTGGTAATGAAAAACTGTTTTTT CASRPGTGFGNEKLFF TRBJ1-4 TRBD1 TRBV5-1 -
TGCGCCAGCAGCACGGGGGGCGAATCACCCCTCCACTTT CASSTGGESPLHF TRBJ1-6 - TRBV5-1 -
TGCGCCAGCAGCCAGAGGACAGGCTACAATGAGCAGTTCTTC CASSQRTGYNEQFF TRBJ2-1 TRBD1 TRBV4-1 once
TGTGCCAGCAGCAGTCTGACTACTGAAGCTTTCTTT CASSSLTTEAFF TRBJ1-1 - TRBV7-8 once
TGTGCCAGCAGCTCCCGACAGGCATATAATTCACCCCTCCACTTT CASSSRQAYNSPLHF TRBJ1-6 - TRBV7-2 -
TGTGCCACCAGTGGCGAACAGGGGGCAAGGACCTACAATGAGCAGTTCTTC CATSGEQGARTYNEQFF TRBJ2-1 TRBD1 TRBV24-1 -
TGTGCCAGCAGCCAAGATTCGGGGACTAGCGCATTAGCCAAAAACATTCAGTACTTC CASSQDSGTSALAKNIQYF TRBJ2-4 TRBD2 TRBV14 -
TGTGCCAGCAGCTTAGGCAGTTACAATGAGCAGTTCTTC CASSLGSYNEQFF TRBJ2-1 - TRBV7-8 -
TGTGCCAGCAGTTACCCACTTGGGACTAGCGGGGGCTCAGATACGCAGTATTTT CASSYPLGTSGGSDTQYF TRBJ2-3 TRBD2 TRBV6-2/TRBV6-3 -
TGTGCCACCAGTGATGCTACAGGGGGCGCATCAGATACGCAGTATTTT CATSDATGGASDTQYF TRBJ2-3 TRBD1 TRBV24-1 -
TGTGCCAGCAGGGGGGACAGGATGAACACTGAAGCTTTCTTT CASRGDRMNTEAFF TRBJ1-1 TRBD1 TRBV2 -
TGTGCCAGCAGCCACTACGGGACAGAGAACACTGAAGCTTTCTTT CASSHYGTENTEAFF TRBJ1-1 TRBD1 TRBV3-1/TRBV3-2 -
TGTGCCAGCAGTTACGTGAGGAACACCATATATTTT CASSYVRNTIYF TRBJ1-3 - TRBV6-2/TRBV6-3 -
TGTGCCAGCAGCGCCTGGTGGGGTAGCGGGGGGAGAGCCTACAATGAGCAGTTCTTC CASSAWWGSGGRAYNEQFF TRBJ2-1 TRBD2 TRBV7-2 -
TGCGCCAGCAGCTTGGGCGTTTTAGCGGGGGGCCGGGAGACCCAGTACTTC CASSLGVLAGGRETQYF TRBJ2-5 TRBD2 TRBV5-1 -
TGTGCCAGCAGTTACTCGTCAGGGTTCGGTGGCTACACCTTC CASSYSSGFGGYTF TRBJ1-2 - TRBV6-6 -
TGTGCCAGCAGGCTGGGACAGGGGGGAACTCAGCCCCAGCATTTT CASRLGQGGTQPQHF TRBJ1-5 TRBD1 TRBV2 -
TGTGCCAGCAGCGCAGGCGACAGGGGGTCATATGGCTACACCTTC CASSAGDRGSYGYTF TRBJ1-2 TRBD1 TRBV9 -
TGTGCCAGCAGTAAACAGGGGCACTCCTACAATGAGCAGTTCTTC CASSKQGHSYNEQFF TRBJ2-1 TRBD1 TRBV6-4 -
TGTGCCAGCAGTGGCAAACAGGGGGACTATGGCTACACCTTC CASSGKQGDYGYTF TRBJ1-2 TRBD1 TRBV2 -
TGTGCCAGCAGCTTGGACAGTTCCAGCACAGATACGCAGTATTTT CASSLDSSSTDTQYF TRBJ2-3 - TRBV11-3 -
TGTGCCACCCACAGGGCCGCGAACACCGGGGAGCTGTTTTTT CATHRAANTGELFF TRBJ2-2 - TRBV6-5 -
TGTGCCAGCAGCGTAGGACTAGCGGGGGGCGCGAACACCGGGGAGCTGTTTTTT CASSVGLAGGANTGELFF TRBJ2-2 TRBD2 TRBV9 -
TGTGCCAGCAGCCCGAGCGCGGGGGATACGCAGTATTTT CASSPSAGDTQYF TRBJ2-3 - TRBV27 -
TGTGCCAGCAGCCATGGAGGTACAACGCAGTATTTT CASSHGGTTQYF TRBJ2-3 - TRBV12-3/TRBV12-4 once
TGTGCCAGCACCTATAGAGGGGGGAACACTGAAGCTTTCTTT CASTYRGGNTEAFF TRBJ1-1 - TRBV6-5 -
TGTGCCAGCTCACCTGATCGAGACTATGGCTACACCTTC CASSPDRDYGYTF TRBJ1-2 - TRBV18 -
TGTGCCAGCAGTTTCCCACGGTATAATTCACCCCTCCACTTT CASSFPRYNSPLHF TRBJ1-6 - TRBV28 -
TGTGCCAGCAGCTTAGCGGGGGAGGATCAGCCCCAGCATTTT CASSLAGEDQPQHF TRBJ1-5 - TRBV7-6 -
TGTGCCAGCAGCTTATTGGCTAGACATGAGCAGTTCTTC CASSLLARHEQFF TRBJ2-1 - TRBV7-3 -
TGTGCCAGCAGCTTACCAGGGGCCACAGATACGCAGTATTTT CASSLPGATDTQYF TRBJ2-3 - TRBV7-2 -
TGTGCCAGCAGCTCTCGACTAGCGGGGGCAGATACGCAGTATTTT CASSSRLAGADTQYF TRBJ2-3 TRBD2 TRBV7-8 once
TGCGCCAGCAGCTTGGCCTTTGGAGTGGGGGGGATCTACAATGAGCAGTTCTTC CASSLAFGVGGIYNEQFF TRBJ2-1 TRBD2 TRBV5-1 -